The text below deals with one T cell receptor beta chain. Its antigen is currently not known. Base-call qualities are not available, and no considerably larger clone is one nucleotide away. The sample comes from a study of CD8 T cells in Susac syndrome (dated by TCRdb to about 2019). Regarding the research as a whole: Of the Susac syndrome patients who were sequenced, more than 5 had clinically active disease and fewer than ten were in clinical remission. At blood withdrawal, Susac syndrome patients were either therapy-naive, taking corticosteroids (in some cases with IVIg as well), or taking IVIg alone. Repertoire sequencing was used to test whether CD8+ T cell activation and differentiation in Susac syndrome was antigen driven. The clonality of the CD8+ T cell repertoire was compared across around twelve healthy donors, about 14 Susac syndrome patients and under 18 multiple sclerosis patients.

Points the paper makes about the study in general: Approximately 17 Susac-specific public clones were identified in the total CD8+ repertoire, and five Susac-specific public clones were identified in the CD8+ TEMRA repertoire. The number of individuals in the TCR sequencing and HLA analysis was acknowledged as relatively small. Clonal expansion was seen in Susac syndrome CD8+ repertoires, peaking in CD8+ TEMRA cells and being greater in clinically active patients than in remitting ones.

RNA was extracted using the RNeasy kit, and roughly 0.45 to 1 ug of the RNA was reverse transcribed with random hexamers. The immunoSEQ multiplex PCR assay, covering 54 Vbeta and 13 Jbeta segments, was used to amplify TCR beta CDR3 regions. PCR amplification bias was corrected using a synthetic template baseline for primer optimization and computational correction. Per the original workflow: Only productive sequences were kept, with reads annotated to V, D and J genes according to IMGT and analyzed in immunoSEQ Analyzer. Clonality was calculated as one minus the Shannon entropy normalized by log2 of the number of productive unique sequences. For each patient and control, public and private clones were evaluated among the 100 most prevalent clones. Susac-specific clones were defined as absent from healthy and MS cohorts, over a thousand published viral clones and other ImmuneACCESS disease sequences. In-frame beta chains were kept once TCRdb had trimmed the public reads at Q25 with fastp and called clones with MiXCR. Every CDR3 protein is listed once, alongside the most common genes and DNA of its rows. The V and J calls were determined by TCRdb, not by the authors. The sample table holds some 26,000 distinct CDR3 sequences, of which roughly 93% were seen once. The ten largest clones capture 0.6% to 0.75% of the sample.

High-throughput TCR beta sequencing profiled peripheral blood CD8+ and CD4+ T cells from healthy donors, Susac syndrome patients and multiple sclerosis patients. The Susac syndrome patients fulfilled recently defined diagnostic criteria for definite or probable disease. Bulk CD8+ and CD4+ T cells were purified by magnetic negative isolation, whereas CD8+ TEMRA cells were enriched by FACS. Blood was collected in EDTA tubes and processed within 24 hours, with PBMCs isolated through density gradient centrifugation. PBMCs intended for TCR sequencing were frozen in liquid nitrogen and were later thawed in a 37 degrees C water bath. The sorted or isolated CD4+, CD8+ and CD8+ TEMRA cells reached a purity of at least 90%. Looking up the germline V gene yields CDR1 MDHEN and CDR2 SYDVKM. Taken from cysteine to phenylalanine, the CDR3 has 17 residues. Here the CDR3 DNA is all that survives: 51 bases in frame from base 1. The germline V end is reduced by 7 bases and the J end by 1 base; junction bases left unmatched: 11.

The specimen was CD8+ T cells from PBMCs. Recombination joined TRBV28 with TRBJ2-2; 8 bases in between match TRBD2. The clonotype comes from a human donor with Susac syndrome. The CDR3 region reads CASNPIRGGRNTGELFF. Here is the DNA: TGTGCCAGCAATCCTATCCGGGGGGGAAGGAACACCGGGGAGCTGTTTTTT.